The 29 T cell receptor beta chains below all came from one sample that was sequenced in a study of human T cells and chemical hapten exposure (dated by TCRdb to the early 2020s). Taken with the paper, the label for time point translates to: healthy volunteer bleed at 6 weeks. Unfractionated whole blood was collected in Tempus Blood RNA tubes, and total RNA was extracted from that blood. The library was produced with RACE. For sequencing, a NextSeq 500 was employed. The public reads were quality trimmed at Q25 with fastp and then assembled into clones with MiXCR by TCRdb, keeping productive beta chains. CDR3 protein sequences are deduplicated, and each keeps its most common genes and DNA. This sample gives 60,000 to 80,000 distinct CDR3 sequences in total; around 6.1% of them show up just once. The leading ten clones occupy around 3.6% of the sample. The sample comprised whole blood. The receptors stem from a female donor in good health. Some clones in this sample may be carry-over from other donors' samples.

In this sample, this clonotype turned up many times. The rearrangement uses TRBV19 and TRBJ2-1; 9 bases map to TRBD2. The junction had 8 bases not matched to a gene; V was cut back by 5 bases and J by 6 bases. Germline CDR1 is LNHDA and CDR2 is SQIVND (reference sequence). This CDR3 comprises 15 residues. Here the CDR3 reads CASSSLAGETNEQFF. The CDR3 DNA is TGTGCCAGTAGTTCTTTAGCGGGAGAAACCAATGAGCAGTTCTTC.

This clonotype was detected once. This may be a read error: a much more frequent sequence differs by one nucleotide. The chain carries TRBV7-9 and TRBJ1-2; 7 bases align to TRBD1. Trimming at V came to 5 bases and at J to 4 bases, leaving 19 bases not matched to a gene. This CDR3 spans 18 amino acids. The germline CDR1 and CDR2 sequences are SEHNR and FQNEAQ (reference sequence). DNA for the CDR3: TGTGCCAGCAGCACCGCCGCGGTCAGGGAGGGGGCCCGCTATGGCTACACCTTC. It encodes CASSTAAVREGARYGYTF.

The genes are TRBV20-1 and TRBJ1-5, with 10 bases matching TRBD1. This CDR3 comprises 20 residues. Germline CDR1 and CDR2: DFQATT and SNEGSKA (reference sequence). J was trimmed by 0 bases and V by 3 bases; bases with no gene match: 17. DNA of the CDR3: TGCAGTGCTAGCCCCCGGGACAGGGGCCGGAGGGGTGATAGCAATCAGCCCCAGCATTTT. As protein: CSASPRDRGRRGDSNQPQHF.

This clonotype was picked up many times. The chain is built from TRBV27 and TRBJ2-3; no definite D call. The CDR3 is 14 amino acids. Germline V gene lookup returns CDR1 MNHEY and CDR2 SMNVEV (reference sequence). The V gene lost 3 bases and the J gene lost 2 bases, with 9 bases spanning the gap. As DNA, the CDR3 is TGTGCCAGCAGTTTGGGAAGGGTCACAGATACGCAGTATTTT. This encodes CASSLGRVTDTQYF.

This clonotype was found a few times. V gene TRBV6-4 combines with J gene TRBJ1-6; no clear D gene. V lost 8 bases to trimming and J lost 6 bases, with 11 bases between them. CDR3 length equals 13 residues. Germline assignment: CDR1 MRHNA and CDR2 SNTAGT. The CDR3 sequence: CASSPEPNSPLHF. CDR3 sequence (DNA): TGTGCCAGCTCTCCAGAGCCTAATTCACCCCTCCACTTT.

J is TRBJ2-7 and V is TRBV20-1; D uncertain. V was trimmed by 4 bases and J by 2 bases, leaving 9 bases between them. Germline V gene sequence: CDR1 DFQATT, CDR2 SNEGSKA (reference sequence). This CDR3 is built from 12 residues. The CDR3 sequence: CSAIGTPYEQYF. DNA of the CDR3: TGCAGTGCTATCGGCACCCCCTACGAGCAGTACTTC.

The sample holds many counts of this clonotype. The rearrangement joins TRBV20-1 to TRBJ1-5, with D perhaps matching TRBD1 (5 bases). CDR1 is DFQATT, CDR2 SNEGSKA, per germline (reference sequence). The CDR3 length is 13 residues. V was cut by 5 bases and J by 5 bases, with 13 bases left in between. In DNA form, the CDR3 reads TGCAGTGCTTCTTGGGGGTATGATCAGCCCCAGCATTTT. Protein: CSASWGYDQPQHF.

This clonotype has more than one count but fewer than ten. The chain links TRBV3-1 to TRBJ2-3; 9 bases are a match to TRBD1. CDR1 is LGHDT and CDR2 is YNNKEL in the germline V gene (reference sequence). The V gene end was trimmed by 6 bases and the J gene end by 2 bases; junction bases not matched to a gene: 9. This CDR3 spans 16 amino acids. CDR3 nucleotide sequence: TGTGCCAGCAGACGAACCGGGACAGGGTCCACAGATACGCAGTATTTT. This encodes CASRRTGTGSTDTQYF.

This clonotype was counted many times. V gene TRBV3-1 combines with J gene TRBJ2-7; no definite D call. Germline V lookup: CDR1 LGHDT, CDR2 YNNKEL (reference sequence). The CDR3 runs 13 residues. Trimming left V 11 bases short and J 2 bases short, with 16 bases between. The CDR3 coding sequence is TGTGCCTCCATGAACAGTGGGACCTACGAGCAGTACTTC. This gives the protein CASMNSGTYEQYF.

The sample holds a few counts of this clonotype. This sequence joins TRBV20-1 and TRBJ1-2; unclear D gene. Trimming cost V 4 bases and J 0 bases, with 9 bases left between them. The CDR3 consists of 13 residues. CDR1 and CDR2 from the germline V gene are DFQATT and SNEGSKA (reference sequence). DNA of the CDR3: TGCAGTGCTATTAACTCAACTAACTATGGCTACACCTTC. Residues: CSAINSTNYGYTF.

The CDR3: CASSESNRGRRVKNIQYF. DNA for the CDR3: TGTGCCAGCAGTGAATCTAACAGGGGGCGTCGCGTCAAAAACATTCAGTACTTC. This sequence joins TRBV2 and TRBJ2-4; TRBD1 aligns across 9 bases. CDR1 is SNHLY, CDR2 FYNNEI, per germline. The CDR3 has 18 residues. V shed 2 bases and J 3 bases; nucleotides not matched to a gene: 11.

This clonotype was observed a few times. The rearrangement uses TRBV25-1 and TRBJ2-1; TRBD1 aligns across 8 bases. Germline V lookup: CDR1 MGHDK, CDR2 SYGVNS. V trimming: 4 bases; J trimming: 2 bases; junction bases outside the gene matches: 7. The CDR3 length is 16 residues. The CDR3: CASSGTSGGPYNEQFF. The CDR3 DNA follows: TGTGCCAGCAGTGGAACCTCAGGGGGCCCCTACAATGAGCAGTTCTTC.

This clonotype was counted at least ten times. The chain has TRBV7-8 and TRBJ1-2, with 11 bases lining up with TRBD1. Germline CDR1 and CDR2: SGHVS and FQNEAQ. The CDR3 has 16 residues. Trimming removed 5 bases from V and 4 bases from J; junction bases left unmatched: 9. This chain's CDR3 is CASSRTGTGGAYGYTF. CDR3 nucleotide sequence: TGTGCCAGCAGCAGGACCGGGACAGGGGGAGCCTATGGCTACACCTTC.

This chain connects TRBV4-2 to TRBJ2-3; D is perhaps TRBD2 (6 bases). CDR3 size: 16 residues. The V gene lost 1 base and the J gene lost 4 bases, with 15 bases spanning the gap. Germline CDR1 reads LGHNA; CDR2 reads YNFKEQ. The CDR3 region is CASSQATGVEPDTQYF. The CDR3 nucleotides are TGTGCCAGCAGCCAAGCGACGGGGGTAGAACCAGATACGCAGTATTTT.

This chain joins TRBV3-1 and TRBJ2-1, with 10 bases matching TRBD2. The CDR3 extends over 15 amino acids. J was trimmed by 9 bases and V by 1 base; bases with no gene match: 6. CDR1 and CDR2 from the germline V gene are LGHDT and YNNKEL (reference sequence). The CDR3 nucleotides are TGTGCCAGCAGCCAAGGGTCTAGCGGGAGTGCTGAGCAGTTCTTC. Translated: CASSQGSSGSAEQFF.

This clonotype showed up many times. This chain connects TRBV20-1 to TRBJ1-6; D possibly corresponds to TRBD1 (5 bases). CDR1 and CDR2 from the germline V gene are DFQATT and SNEGSKA (reference sequence). V lost 3 bases, J lost 9 bases, and 15 bases lay in between. The CDR3 loop spans 14 amino acids. The chain's CDR3 is CSASSGFLGSPLHF. The CDR3, as DNA: TGCAGTGCTAGTTCAGGGTTCCTCGGTTCACCCCTCCACTTT.

This clonotype was found a few times. The J gene is TRBJ1-2, the V gene TRBV2; TRBD1 might be the D (5 bases). Germline assignment: CDR1 SNHLY and CDR2 FYNNEI. The ends were cut back, 11 bases at V and 0 bases at J, with 19 bases in the middle. The CDR3 runs to 15 residues. The CDR3 sequence: CAGGEGLASNYGYTF. CDR3 DNA: TGTGCCGGCGGGGAGGGGCTCGCTTCTAACTATGGCTACACCTTC. Full variable domain (remainder filled in from reference TRBV2 and TRBJ1-2): EPEVTQTPSHQVTQMGQEVILRCVPISNHLYFYWYRQILGQKVEFLVSFYNNEISEKSEIFDDQFSVERPDGSNFTLKIRSTKLEDSAMYFCAGGEGLASNYGYTFGSGTRLTVV.

This clonotype showed up just a few times. V is TRBV14 and J is TRBJ1-6; unclear D gene. Germline values: CDR1 SGHDN, CDR2 FVKESK. V lost 1 base and J lost 7, with 11 bases in between. CDR3 length equals 15 residues. The CDR3 coding sequence is TGTGCCAGCAGCCAAGGATGGGATCGGAATTCACCCCTCCACTTT. Translated, it gives CASSQGWDRNSPLHF.

This clonotype was detected many times. The chain uses TRBV30 and TRBJ1-4; D not resolved. Per the germline V gene, CDR1 is GTSNPN and CDR2 is SVGIG (reference sequence). The germline V and J ends were trimmed by 5 bases and 4 bases, with 8 bases remaining between them. There are 12 residues in the CDR3. CDR3 nucleotide sequence: TGTGCCTGGGGCAGGAATAATGAAAAACTGTTTTTT. Protein sequence: CAWGRNNEKLFF.

This chain uses TRBV5-1 with TRBJ2-3, with D perhaps matching TRBD1 (6 bases). CDR3 length: 16 residues. The germline gives CDR1 SGHRS, CDR2 YFSETQ. Trimming cost V 4 bases and J 5 bases, with 20 bases left between them. The CDR3 DNA reads as TGCGCCAGCAGCACAGGATTTGGGTCAGGGGAAGATACGCAGTATTTT. This gives the protein CASSTGFGSGEDTQYF. Variable domain in full (rest from reference TRBV5-1 and TRBJ2-3): KAGVTQTPRYLIKTRGQQVTLSCSPISGHRSVSWYQQTPGQGLQFLFEYFSETQRNKGNFPGRFSGRQFSNSRSEMNVSTLELGDSALYLCASSTGFGSGEDTQYFGPGTRLTVL.

This clonotype was found a few times. The CDR3 is CASSYPGTGDNEQFF. As DNA, the CDR3 is TGTGCCAGCAGTTACCCCGGGACGGGGGATAATGAGCAGTTCTTC. The chain recombines TRBV6-6 with TRBJ2-1; weak D call: TRBD2 (6 bases). V was shortened by 2 bases and J by 7 bases, with 15 bases between the two germline ends. Germline values: CDR1 MNHNY, CDR2 SVGAGI (reference sequence). This CDR3 is built from 15 residues.

This clonotype was counted only a few times. This sequence joins TRBV27 and TRBJ1-2; TRBD1 is a possible D gene (5 bases). Between the trimmed V and J ends, which lost 9 bases and 2 bases, there was a span of 13 bases. There are 13 residues in the CDR3. CDR1 and CDR2 from the germline V gene are MNHEY and SMNVEV (reference sequence). The CDR3 protein is CASGRDGNYGYTF. CDR3 DNA: TGTGCCAGTGGCCGGGACGGCAACTATGGCTACACCTTC.

This clonotype was observed many times. The rearrangement joins TRBV20-1 to TRBJ2-4, with D tentatively TRBD2 (5 bases). The V gene's germline CDR1 is DFQATT and CDR2 SNEGSKA (reference sequence). Deletions cut 5 bases from V and 1 base from J, with 15 bases between. The length of the CDR3 is 15 residues. CDR3 residues: CSAYDTRGAKNIQYF. As DNA, the CDR3 is TGCAGTGCTTACGACACCCGAGGGGCCAAAAACATTCAGTACTTC.

This clonotype was counted many times. This chain uses TRBV5-6 with TRBJ1-1; D is undetermined. Germline CDR1 and CDR2: SGHDT and YYEEEE. V dropped 4 bases and J dropped 0 bases, with 10 bases sitting between them. This CDR3 is 14 amino acids long. In DNA, the CDR3 is TGTGCCAGCAGCCGACAAAGGATGAACACTGAAGCTTTCTTT. Its protein product is CASSRQRMNTEAFF.

This clonotype showed up many times. This chain links TRBV7-2 with TRBJ2-1; 11 nucleotides match TRBD2. The V gene end was trimmed by 5 bases and the J gene end by 2 bases; junction bases not matched to a gene: 8. Germline V CDR1 and CDR2: SGHTA, FQGNSA. The CDR3 sequence is 17 residues long. The CDR3 loop is CASSTRGLAGPYNEQFF. DNA of the CDR3: TGTGCCAGCAGCACCCGCGGACTAGCGGGTCCCTACAATGAGCAGTTCTTC.

This clonotype was seen a handful of times. CDR3 in amino acids: CATSDPGTSENEQFF. CDR3 in DNA: TGTGCCACCAGTGATCCCGGGACTAGCGAGAATGAGCAGTTCTTC. V usage is TRBV24-1 and J usage is TRBJ2-1; 10 positions match TRBD2. V shed 3 bases, J shed 7 bases, and the junction held 5 bases outside the gene matches. Germline-derived CDR1 and CDR2 are KGHDR and SFDVKD. CDR3 length: 15 amino acids.

This clonotype showed up many times. The rearrangement joins TRBV29-1 to TRBJ1-1; 8 positions agree with TRBD1. Germline V gives CDR1 SQVTM, CDR2 ANQGSEA. The CDR3 runs 15 residues. With 5 bases clipped from V and 0 bases from J, the junction kept 8 bases outside the gene matches. CDR3 nucleotides: TGCAGCGTTAATCAGGGGGCGCGACTGAACACTGAAGCTTTCTTT. It encodes CSVNQGARLNTEAFF.

This clonotype has ten or more counts. The chain has TRBV2 and TRBJ2-3; 15 nucleotides agree with TRBD2. The germline V gene has CDR1 SNHLY and CDR2 FYNNEI. The CDR3 has 14 amino acids. V dropped 11 bases and J dropped 8; count of bases not matched to a gene: 8. CDR3 sequence reads: CAGLAGGQGGTQYF. CDR3 DNA: TGTGCCGGACTAGCGGGAGGGCAAGGAGGTACGCAGTATTTT.

Of note for this clonotype: Being one base from a much bigger clone, this may be a read error. V is TRBV28 and J is TRBJ2-7; D is undetermined. Germline CDR1 and CDR2: MDHEN and SYDVKM. This CDR3 is built from 15 residues. The CDR3 DNA is TGTGCCAACAGTTTATTTATGGACGGTTCCTACGAGCAGTACTTC. Protein sequence: CANSLFMDGSYEQYF.